The next 18 T cell receptor beta chains were all read from a single sample in a study of Ad26.COV2.S vaccination and SARS-CoV-2 variants. Libraries were prepared by immunoSEQ multiplex PCR; TCRdb keeps only in-frame clonotypes and omits some of them. In the table there are about 350,000 clones, 92% of which are singletons. Specimen: peripheral blood, collected after recovery from COVID-19. The receptors were sampled from a human donor who had recovered from COVID-19.

This chain links TRBV10-2 with TRBJ2-3, with 7 bases fitting TRBD1. Germline values: CDR1 WSHSY, CDR2 SAAADI. The trim removed 7 bases at V and 0 bases at J, leaving 10 bases unmatched. This CDR3 is 16 amino acids long. The CDR3 here is CASKDGQVPSTDTQYF. The CDR3 coding sequence is TGCGCCAGCAAAGACGGACAGGTTCCTAGCACAGATACGCAGTATTTT.

The gene calls are TRBV5-1 and TRBJ2-5; D is perhaps TRBD2 (5 bases). Trimming took off 5 bases at V and 3 bases at J, with 5 bases between the two ends. The CDR3 sequence is 11 residues long. Germline V gives CDR1 SGHRS, CDR2 YFSETQ. The CDR3 DNA is TGCGCCAGCAGGGGAGAAGAGACCCAGTACTTC. Its translation: CASRGEETQYF.

The gene calls are TRBV5-1 and TRBJ2-1; a weak D match, TRBD2 (5 bases). The V gene lost 0 bases and the J gene lost 9 bases, with 16 bases spanning the gap. The CDR3 totals 15 residues. Germline V CDR1 and CDR2: SGHRS, YFSETQ. CDR3 region: CASSLAPDLEGEQFF. The DNA for the CDR3 is TGCGCCAGCAGCTTGGCACCAGATCTTGAGGGTGAGCAGTTCTTC.

This clone has only a few counts. This rearrangement joins TRBV7-2 to TRBJ2-7, with D perhaps given as TRBD1 or TRBD2 (5 bases each). Germline CDR1 reads SGHTA; CDR2 reads FQGNSA. V was shortened by 1 base and J by 0 bases, with 13 bases between the two germline ends. This CDR3 comprises 16 residues. CDR3 region: CASSLGAGTSSYEQYF. The CDR3 nucleotides are TGTGCCAGCAGCTTAGGTGCAGGGACCAGCTCCTACGAGCAGTACTTC.

The chain joins TRBV5-8 to TRBJ1-2; no definite D call. V lost 0 bases and J 2 bases, leaving 8 bases between the germline ends. The CDR3 runs 14 residues. From germline, CDR1 is SGHTS and CDR2 YDEGEE. The CDR3 here is CASSLVGSNYGYTF. The CDR3 DNA reads TGTGCCAGCAGCTTGGTAGGGTCCAACTATGGCTACACCTTC.

The V and J genes are TRBV3-1 (or the pseudogene TRBV3-2) and TRBJ2-2; 9 bases map to TRBD1. The CDR3 spans 16 residues. J lost 4 bases, V lost 1 base, and 4 bases had no gene match. Germline values: CDR1 LGHDT, CDR2 YNNKEL (reference sequence). The CDR3 protein is CASSQVGGQGTGELFF. The CDR3 coding sequence is TGTGCCAGCAGCCAAGTAGGGGGACAGGGCACCGGGGAGCTGTTTTTT.

V and J are TRBV11-2 and TRBJ2-4; 7 bases line up with TRBD2. Germline V gene sequence: CDR1 SGHAT, CDR2 FQNNGV. This CDR3 spans 16 amino acids. Germline trimming cut 0 bases from V and 6 bases from J; bases unmatched to any gene: 8. CDR3 nucleotide sequence: TGTGCCAGCAGCTTAGATCCGGGGGGAGCCGGAAACATTCAGTACTTC. Translating gives CASSLDPGGAGNIQYF.

The V call is TRBV9, the J call TRBJ1-2, with 10 bases lining up with TRBD1. Losses at the gene ends were 5 bases for V and 6 bases for J; bases not matched to a gene: 7. The germline V gene encodes CDR1 SGDLS and CDR2 YYNGEE. The CDR3 consists of 14 residues. The DNA for the CDR3 is TGTGCCAGCAGGGGGACAGGGGTGGAGAATGGCTACACCTTC. It is translated as CASRGTGVENGYTF.

The rearrangement joins TRBV19 to TRBJ2-2; no clear D gene. The V and J ends lost 5 bases and 8 bases respectively, with 15 bases between them. Germline loops: CDR1 LNHDA, CDR2 SQIVND (reference sequence). The CDR3 runs to 14 residues. The CDR3 DNA follows: TGTGCCAGTAGTCCAAGGCTCTCCGGAGGGGAGCTGTTTTTT. Residues: CASSPRLSGGELFF.

V usage is TRBV10-3 and J usage is TRBJ1-6; perhaps TRBD1 as D (5 bases). This CDR3 has 18 amino acids. Germline V CDR1 and CDR2: ENHRY, SYGVKD. V was cut by 1 base and J by 7 bases, with 20 bases left in between. CDR3 sequence (DNA): TGTGCCATCAGTGAGTTCCCCGACCTCCGGGGGGGGAATTCACCCCTCCACTTT. Translation gives CAISEFPDLRGGNSPLHF.

J is TRBJ1-1 and V is TRBV29-1, with TRBD1 matching 7 bases. Germline V gives CDR1 SQVTM, CDR2 ANQGSEA. Losses at the gene ends were 6 bases for V and 3 bases for J; bases not matched to a gene: 7. This CDR3 spans 13 amino acids. CDR3 nucleotides: TGCAGCGTCGAGACAGGGCGGTACACTGAAGCTTTCTTT. Protein sequence: CSVETGRYTEAFF.

The chain has TRBV4-3 and TRBJ2-3; the D gene is possibly TRBD1 (5 bases). Germline CDR1 and CDR2: LGHNA and YSLEER. The germline V and J ends were trimmed by 1 base and 3 bases, with 11 bases remaining between them. The CDR3 has 15 residues. In nucleotides, the CDR3 is TGCGCCAGCAGCCAAGGGGGCTCATTGACAGATACGCAGTATTTT. Translating gives CASSQGGSLTDTQYF.

In the case of this clone: This sample also contains other DNA sequences that code for the same CDR3. CDR3 in amino acids: CASSLGRGTEAFF. In DNA form, the CDR3 reads TGTGCCAGCAGTTTAGGCCGCGGGACTGAAGCTTTCTTT. The V and J genes are TRBV12-3 or TRBV12-4 and TRBJ1-1; D remains ambiguous. V was pared by 1 base and J by 5 bases, with 8 bases between. This CDR3 comprises 13 residues.

The chain recombines TRBV11-2 with TRBJ2-5; tentative D call: TRBD1 (6 bases). Germline lookup yields CDR1 SGHAT and CDR2 FQNNGV. This CDR3 comprises 14 residues. Trimming stripped 0 bases from V and 6 bases from J, with 11 bases between. The CDR3 sequence: CASSLEYREQTQYF. The CDR3 DNA sequence: TGTGCCAGCAGCTTAGAGTACAGGGAGCAGACCCAGTACTTC.

The V gene is TRBV6-4, the J gene TRBJ1-3; the match to TRBD1 covers 7 bases. This CDR3 has 14 amino acids. V was clipped by 3 bases and J by 7 bases; unmatched bases: 6. Germline CDR1 reads MRHNA; CDR2 reads SNTAGT. The chain's CDR3 is CASSESSRGNTIYF. CDR3 DNA sequence: TGTGCCAGCAGTGAAAGTTCCAGGGGGAACACCATATATTTT.

In this sample, this clone turned up once. V and J are TRBV3-1 (or the pseudogene TRBV3-2) and TRBJ2-7; TRBD2 agrees at 8 bases. The V segment lost 2 bases and the J segment 5 bases; nucleotides outside the gene matches: 8. Per germline, CDR1 LGHDT and CDR2 YNNKEL (reference sequence). The CDR3 length is 15 residues. CDR3 sequence: CASSQFSGDLNEQYF. The CDR3 DNA follows: TGTGCCAGCAGCCAATTTAGCGGGGACTTAAACGAGCAGTACTTC.

This clone was observed a few times. This sequence joins TRBV19 and TRBJ1-1, with D perhaps matching TRBD1 (5 bases). Germline V CDR1 and CDR2: LNHDA, SQIVND (reference sequence). This CDR3 has 12 amino acids. V was clipped by 4 bases and J by 6 bases, with 9 bases between them. The CDR3 nucleotides are TGTGCCAGTAGTAAGAAAGGGGCTGAAGCTTTCTTT. The encoded protein is CASSKKGAEAFF.

A word on this clone: Other DNA variants within this sample encode the same CDR3. V usage is TRBV5-4 and J usage is TRBJ2-7; D is unclear. Germline V gene lookup returns CDR1 SGHNT and CDR2 YYREEE (reference sequence). The V end was cut by 3 bases, the J end by 1 base, with 8 bases between. CDR3 size: 13 residues. CDR3 sequence reads: CASSSGSSYEQYF. CDR3 nucleotides: TGTGCCAGCAGCTCCGGGTCATCCTACGAGCAGTACTTC.